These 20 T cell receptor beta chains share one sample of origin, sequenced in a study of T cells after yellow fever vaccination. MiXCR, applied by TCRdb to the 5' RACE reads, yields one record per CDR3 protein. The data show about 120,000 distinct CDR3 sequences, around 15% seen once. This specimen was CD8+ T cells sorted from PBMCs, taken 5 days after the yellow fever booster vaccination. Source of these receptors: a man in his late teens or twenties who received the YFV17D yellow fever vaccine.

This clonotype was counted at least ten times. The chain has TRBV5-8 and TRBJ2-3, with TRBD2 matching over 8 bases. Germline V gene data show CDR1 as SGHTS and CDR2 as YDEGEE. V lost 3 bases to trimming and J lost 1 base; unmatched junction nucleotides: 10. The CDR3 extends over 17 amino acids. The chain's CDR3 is CASSSSGGPERTDTQYF. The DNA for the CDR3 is TGTGCCAGCAGCTCCTCGGGAGGGCCCGAACGCACAGATACGCAGTATTTT.

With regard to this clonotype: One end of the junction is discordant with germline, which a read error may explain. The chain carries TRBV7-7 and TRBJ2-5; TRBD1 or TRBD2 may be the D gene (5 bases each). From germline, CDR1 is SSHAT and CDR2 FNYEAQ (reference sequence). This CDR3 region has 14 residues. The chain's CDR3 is CASSIPGPRETQYF. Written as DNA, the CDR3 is TGTGCTAGCAGCATACCGGGACCGCGAGAGACCCAGTACTTC. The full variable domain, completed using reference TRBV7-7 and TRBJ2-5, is GAGVSQSPRYKVTKRGQDVTLRCDPISSHATLYWYQQALGQGPEFLTYFNYEAQPDKSGLPSDRFSAERPEGSISTLTIQRTEQRDSAMYRCASSIPGPRETQYFGPGTRLLVL.

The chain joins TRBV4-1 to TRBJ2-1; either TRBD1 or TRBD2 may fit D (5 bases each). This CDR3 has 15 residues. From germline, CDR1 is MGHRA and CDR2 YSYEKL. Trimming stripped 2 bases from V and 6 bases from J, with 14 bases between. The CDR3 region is CASSQTPGPANEQFF. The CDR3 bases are TGCGCCAGCAGCCAAACCCCGGGGCCCGCCAATGAGCAGTTCTTC.

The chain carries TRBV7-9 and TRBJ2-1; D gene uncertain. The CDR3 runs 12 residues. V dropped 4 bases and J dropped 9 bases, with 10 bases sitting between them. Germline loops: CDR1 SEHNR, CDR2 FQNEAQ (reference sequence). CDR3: CASSSLIGEQFF. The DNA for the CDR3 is TGTGCCAGCAGCTCCCTCATTGGTGAGCAGTTCTTC.

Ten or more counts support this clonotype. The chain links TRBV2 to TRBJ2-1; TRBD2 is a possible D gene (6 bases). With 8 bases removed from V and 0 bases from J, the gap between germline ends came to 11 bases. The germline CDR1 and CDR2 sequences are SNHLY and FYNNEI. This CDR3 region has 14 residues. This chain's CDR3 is CASLALNSYNEQFF. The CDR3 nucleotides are TGTGCCAGCCTAGCGCTAAACTCCTACAATGAGCAGTTCTTC. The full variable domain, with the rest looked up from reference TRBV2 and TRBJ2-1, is EPEVTQTPSHQVTQMGQEVILRCVPISNHLYFYWYRQILGQKVEFLVSFYNNEISEKSEIFDDQFSVERPDGSNFTLKIRSTKLEDSAMYFCASLALNSYNEQFFGPGTRLTVL.

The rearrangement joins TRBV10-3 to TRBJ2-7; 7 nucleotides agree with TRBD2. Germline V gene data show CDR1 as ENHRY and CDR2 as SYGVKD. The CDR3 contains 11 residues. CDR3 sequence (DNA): TGTGCTTCGGGGGAGGGCTCCGAGCAGTACGTC. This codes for CASGEGSEQYV.

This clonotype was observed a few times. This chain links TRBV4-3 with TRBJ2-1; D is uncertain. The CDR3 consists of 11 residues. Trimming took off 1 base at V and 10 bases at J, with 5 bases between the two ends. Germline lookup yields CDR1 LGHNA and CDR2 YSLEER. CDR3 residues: CASSQAQEQFF. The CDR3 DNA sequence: TGCGCCAGCAGCCAAGCGCAGGAGCAGTTCTTC.

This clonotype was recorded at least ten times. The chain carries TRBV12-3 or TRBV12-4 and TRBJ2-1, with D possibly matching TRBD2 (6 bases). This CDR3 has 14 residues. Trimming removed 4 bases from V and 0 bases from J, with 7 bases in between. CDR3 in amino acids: CASSYGSSYNEQFF. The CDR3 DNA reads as TGTGCCAGCAGTTACGGGAGCTCCTACAATGAGCAGTTCTTC.

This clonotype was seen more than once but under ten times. CDR3 nucleotide sequence: TGTGCCATCAGTGGGCAGGGGGGCAATCAGCCCCAGCATTTT. It yields the protein CAISGQGGNQPQHF. The chain has TRBV10-3 and TRBJ1-5, with 7 nucleotides matching TRBD1. The V and J ends lost 4 bases and 2 bases, in that order; junction bases with no gene match: 2. The CDR3 totals 14 residues. The germline V gene has CDR1 ENHRY and CDR2 SYGVKD.

The CDR3 region has the DNA TGCAGCGTTGATTTGGCTAGTACTAACTATGGCTACACCTTC. Protein: CSVDLASTNYGYTF. This chain connects TRBV29-1 to TRBJ1-2; D not resolved. V was trimmed by 3 bases and J by 0 bases, leaving 11 bases between them. This CDR3 is 14 amino acids long. In germline, CDR1 is SQVTM, CDR2 ANQGSEA.

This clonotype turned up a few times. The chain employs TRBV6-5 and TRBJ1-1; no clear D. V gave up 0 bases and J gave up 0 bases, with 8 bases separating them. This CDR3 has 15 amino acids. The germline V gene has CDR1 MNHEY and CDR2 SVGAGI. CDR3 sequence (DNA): TGTGCCAGCAGTTACTCGAAGGGCCTGAACACTGAAGCTTTCTTT. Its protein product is CASSYSKGLNTEAFF.

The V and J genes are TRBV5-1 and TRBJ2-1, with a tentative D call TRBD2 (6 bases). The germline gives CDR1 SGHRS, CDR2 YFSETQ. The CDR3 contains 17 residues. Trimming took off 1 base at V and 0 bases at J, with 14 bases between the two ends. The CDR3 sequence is CASSLIGGESSYNEQFF. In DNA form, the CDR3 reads TGCGCCAGCAGCTTGATAGGAGGGGAAAGCTCCTACAATGAGCAGTTCTTC.

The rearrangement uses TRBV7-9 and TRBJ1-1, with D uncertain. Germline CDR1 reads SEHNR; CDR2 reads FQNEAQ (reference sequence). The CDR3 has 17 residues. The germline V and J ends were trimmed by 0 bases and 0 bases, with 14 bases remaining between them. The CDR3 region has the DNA TGTGCCAGCAGCTTAGCGCTAAGTGAGGGTATGAACACTGAAGCTTTCTTT. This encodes CASSLALSEGMNTEAFF.

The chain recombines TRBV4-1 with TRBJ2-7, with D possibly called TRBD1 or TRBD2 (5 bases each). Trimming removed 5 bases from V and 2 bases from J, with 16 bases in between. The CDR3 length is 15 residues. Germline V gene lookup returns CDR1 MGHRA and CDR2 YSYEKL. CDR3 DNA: TGCGCCAGCAGCGCTTATCAGGGAGCAGCCTACGAGCAGTACTTC. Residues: CASSAYQGAAYEQYF.

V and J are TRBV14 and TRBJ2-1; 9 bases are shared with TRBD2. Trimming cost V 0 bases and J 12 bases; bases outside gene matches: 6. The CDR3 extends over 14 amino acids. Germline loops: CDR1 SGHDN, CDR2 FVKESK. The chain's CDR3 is CASSQDLSGGPQFF. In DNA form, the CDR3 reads TGTGCCAGCAGCCAAGACCTTAGCGGGGGCCCGCAGTTCTTC.

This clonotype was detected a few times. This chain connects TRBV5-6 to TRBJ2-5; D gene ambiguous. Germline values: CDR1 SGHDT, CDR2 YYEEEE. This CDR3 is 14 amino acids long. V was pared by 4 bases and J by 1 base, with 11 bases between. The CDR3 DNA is TGTGCCAGCAGCCCCGAACAGATCCAAGAGACCCAGTACTTC. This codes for CASSPEQIQETQYF.

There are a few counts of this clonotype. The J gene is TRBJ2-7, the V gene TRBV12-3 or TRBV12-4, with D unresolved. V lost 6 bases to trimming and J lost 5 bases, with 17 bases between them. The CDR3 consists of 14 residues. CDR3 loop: CASSKTRFLDEQYF. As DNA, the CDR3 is TGTGCCAGCAGCAAGACAAGGTTCCTGGACGAGCAGTACTTC.

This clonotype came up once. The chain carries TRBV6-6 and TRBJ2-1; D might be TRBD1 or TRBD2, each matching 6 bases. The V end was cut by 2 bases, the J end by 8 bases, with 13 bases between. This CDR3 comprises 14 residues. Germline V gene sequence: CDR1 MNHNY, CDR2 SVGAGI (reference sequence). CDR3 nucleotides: TGTGCCAGCAGTTACATGGGGGGCGAGGATGAGCAGTTCTTC. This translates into CASSYMGGEDEQFF.

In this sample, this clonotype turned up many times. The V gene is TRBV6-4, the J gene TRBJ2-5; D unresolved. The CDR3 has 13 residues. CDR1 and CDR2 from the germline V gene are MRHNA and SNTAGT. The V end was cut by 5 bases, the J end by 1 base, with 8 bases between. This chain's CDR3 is CASSPSPQETQYF. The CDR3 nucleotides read TGTGCCAGCAGTCCCTCGCCCCAAGAGACCCAGTACTTC.

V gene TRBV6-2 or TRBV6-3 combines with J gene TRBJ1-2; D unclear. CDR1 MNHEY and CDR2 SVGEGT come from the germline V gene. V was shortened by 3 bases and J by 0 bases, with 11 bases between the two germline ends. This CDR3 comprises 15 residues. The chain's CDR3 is CASSYSARPNYGYTF. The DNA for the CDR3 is TGTGCCAGCAGTTATAGTGCCAGGCCTAACTATGGCTACACCTTC.